This entry describes one T cell receptor (beta chain). The data were taken from a study of blood T cell repertoires in COVID-19. Study as a whole: Acute-phase and convalescent COVID-19 samples originated in the United States, Italy and Spain.

In the original workflow: Reference gene primer amplification yielded estimated nucleated cell counts. Sequencing was performed with immunoSEQ multiplex PCR; in TCRdb, only in-frame clones are kept and a portion is missing. V and J calls and clone size follow that table, whereas D and trimming were derived from the DNA. The profile shows some 250,000 clones, roughly 86% of them singletons. This CDR3 has 14 residues. The ends lost 4 bases at V and 8 bases at J; junction bases unmatched: 6. The germline gives CDR1 SEHNR, CDR2 FQNEAQ (reference sequence). Specimen: peripheral blood. V is TRBV7-9 and J is TRBJ1-4; 8 bases are a match to TRBD1. This sequence was found in a man aged 80 or over with acute or convalescent COVID-19. The CDR3 protein is CASSSGGGREKLFF. The CDR3 DNA reads TGTGCCAGCAGCTCAGGGGGCGGTCGGGAAAAACTGTTTTTT.